Each of the 22 T cell receptor beta chains below was sequenced from the same sample in a study of CD8+CD57+ T cells in acquired aplastic anemia (dated by TCRdb to 2016 to 2019). TCRdb shows the sequencer as Illumina HiSeq 2000. Genomic DNA served as template for TCR beta VDJ combination and CDR3 sequence profiling. In TCRdb, the public reads were trimmed at Q25 with fastp and aligned with MiXCR, with productive beta chains retained. Each entry is one CDR3 protein sequence, shown with its most common DNA and genes. Here the sample has some 190,000 distinct CDR3 sequences; approximately 52% occur a single time. The ten largest clones represent roughly 15% of the sample. The sample taken for sequencing was sorted CD4+, CD8+, or CD8+CD57+ T cells (not recorded which) from PBMCs. These receptors came from a human donor in good health, serving as a control.

The chain joins TRBV12-3 or TRBV12-4 to TRBJ2-1, with 8 bases lining up with TRBD2. The CDR3 has 13 amino acids. V lost 8 bases, J lost 9 bases, and 9 bases stayed unmatched. The CDR3 reads CASRRTSFFEQFF. CDR3 DNA sequence: TGTGCCAGCCGCAGGACTAGCTTTTTTGAGCAGTTCTTC.

A word on this clonotype: This is likely a read error, given that the CDR3 carries no conserved phenylalanine or tryptophan at its end. The DNA is omitted, as the CDR3 cannot be located on it reliably, and the CDR3 follows TCRdb's listing. The chain has TRBV7-6 and TRBJ1-6; the table's TRBD1 call for D was not verified on the DNA. The CDR3 has 15 amino acids, counting both end residues. Germline V gives CDR1 SGHVS, CDR2 FNYEAQ. The CDR3 region is CASSLAVTGSSPPHL.

The CDR3 loop is CASSWVGTAPNEQFF. CDR3 sequence (DNA): TGTGCCAGCAGCTGGGTGGGGACAGCCCCCAATGAGCAGTTCTTC. V usage is TRBV7-2 and J usage is TRBJ2-1, with 7 positions matching TRBD1. CDR1 and CDR2 (germline): SGHTA, FQGNSA. The CDR3 spans 15 residues. Trimming took 4 bases from V and 6 from J; bases not matched to a gene: 9.

This sequence joins TRBV7-9 and TRBJ2-3, with D uncertain. V dropped 5 bases and J dropped 0 bases, with 15 bases sitting between them. The germline V gene has CDR1 SEHNR and CDR2 FQNEAQ (reference sequence). There are 16 residues in the CDR3. In DNA form, the CDR3 reads TGTGCCAGCAGCCCTGGTGAGACCCCTAGCACAGATACGCAGTATTTT. Its translation: CASSPGETPSTDTQYF. The whole variable domain, remainder taken from reference TRBV7-9 and TRBJ2-3, is DTGVSQNPRHKITKRGQNVTFRCDPISEHNRLYWYRQTLGQGPEFLTYFQNEAQLEKSRLLSDRFSAERPKGSFSTLEIQRTEQGDSAMYLCASSPGETPSTDTQYFGPGTRLTVL.

The CDR3 spells CASSTSHRGTNYGYTF. The CDR3 region has the DNA TGTGCCAGCTCAACATCTCACAGGGGTACTAACTATGGCTACACCTTC. V is TRBV18 and J is TRBJ1-2; 7 bases agree with TRBD1. Per germline, CDR1 KGHSH and CDR2 LQKENI. The length of the CDR3 is 16 residues. With V trimmed by 5 bases and J by 0 bases, 9 bases remained unmatched.

The J gene is TRBJ2-7, the V gene TRBV29-1; D is perhaps TRBD1 (5 bases). CDR3 length equals 13 residues. Trimming shortened V by 5 bases and J by 2 bases, and 13 bases separated the two germline ends. The germline V gene has CDR1 SQVTM and CDR2 ANQGSEA. The DNA for the CDR3 is TGCAGCGTTCAGGGCCTGGGGACCTACGAGCAGTACTTC. It yields the protein CSVQGLGTYEQYF.

The chain joins TRBV5-8 to TRBJ1-2, with D hard to call. The CDR3 extends over 16 amino acids. V lost 1 base to trimming and J lost 3 bases, with 16 bases between them. Germline assignment: CDR1 SGHTS and CDR2 YDEGEE. Here the CDR3 DNA reads TGTGCCAGCAGCTTGTGGCGAGGGAATTACCACTATGGCTACACCTTC. This gives the protein CASSLWRGNYHYGYTF. The variable domain in full, with the rest retrieved from reference TRBV5-8 and TRBJ1-2, is EAGVTQSPTHLIKTRGQQATLRCSPISGHTSVYWYQQALGLGLQFLLWYDEGEERNRGNFPPRFSGRQFPNYSSELNVNALELEDSALYLCASSLWRGNYHYGYTFGSGTRLTVV.

The sample holds many counts of this clonotype. The chain carries TRBV15 and TRBJ1-4; D possibly corresponds to TRBD1 (5 bases). V gave up 1 base and J gave up 0 bases, with 6 bases separating them. The germline gives CDR1 LNHNV, CDR2 YYDKDF (reference sequence). The CDR3 has 15 amino acids. The CDR3: CATSRGGATNEKLFF. The CDR3 DNA reads TGTGCCACCAGCAGAGGGGGGGCAACTAATGAAAAACTGTTTTTT.

A note on this clonotype: An end of the junction does not agree with germline; a read error may underlie this. The rearrangement uses TRBV7-9 and TRBJ1-2, with a possible D match to TRBD1 (6 bases). Germline V gene sequence: CDR1 SEHNR, CDR2 FQNEAQ (reference sequence). The CDR3 loop spans 14 amino acids. The CDR3 DNA sequence: TGCGCCAGCAGCCAAGAGGGCAGGGGCTATGGCTACACCTTC. Its protein is CASSQEGRGYGYTF.

On this clonotype: The missing conserved phenylalanine or tryptophan at the end of this CDR3 makes a read error likely. No DNA is shown, since the ends of the CDR3 on it are uncertain; the CDR3 is the one TCRdb lists. This sequence joins TRBV19 and TRBJ2-5; the table's TRBD2 call for D was not verified on the DNA. The germline V gene has CDR1 LNHDA and CDR2 SQIVND (reference sequence). The CDR3 length is 9 residues, termini included. The CDR3 spells CASSIAIAG.

There are many counts of this clonotype. The chain's CDR3 is CASSEERRDAREGMDTEAFF. For the CDR3, the DNA is TGTGCCAGCAGTGAGGAGCGTCGGGACGCCCGAGAGGGTATGGACACTGAAGCTTTCTTT. This chain links TRBV25-1 with TRBJ1-1; tentatively, D is TRBD1 (5 bases). The CDR3 consists of 20 residues. Trimming cost V 3 bases and J 3 bases, with 29 bases left between them. Germline V gives CDR1 MGHDK, CDR2 SYGVNS.

This clonotype has a count of ten or more. V gene TRBV6-5 combines with J gene TRBJ2-7; the D is unclear. With 2 bases removed from V and 3 bases from J, the gap between germline ends came to 17 bases. Germline V gives CDR1 MNHEY, CDR2 SVGAGI. CDR3 size: 16 residues. The CDR3, as DNA: TGTGCCAGCAGTTACGGACCGTCTCACCTCGACTACGAGCAGTACTTC. This gives the protein CASSYGPSHLDYEQYF.

The J gene is TRBJ2-5, the V gene TRBV24-1; 7 bases are a match to TRBD2. The V gene end was trimmed by 4 bases and the J gene end by 0 bases; junction bases not matched to a gene: 4. The CDR3 length is 15 residues. Per the germline V gene, CDR1 is KGHDR and CDR2 is SFDVKD. The CDR3: CATSDPGLDQETQYF. CDR3 coding DNA: TGTGCCACCAGTGACCCCGGACTAGACCAAGAGACCCAGTACTTC.

Regarding this clonotype: A read error may account for a junction end that differs from germline. The chain joins TRBV15 to TRBJ1-4; possibly TRBD1 for D (6 bases). CDR1 is LNHNV and CDR2 is YYDKDF in the germline V gene (reference sequence). This CDR3 region has 15 residues. CDR3 amino acids: CATSRGGQKNEKLFF. The CDR3 DNA reads as TGTGCCACCAGCAGAGGGGGGCAGAAAAATGAAAAGCTGTTTTTT. Using reference TRBV15 and TRBJ1-4 for the parts outside the CDR3, the full variable domain is DAMVIQNPRYQVTQFGKPVTLSCSQTLNHNVMYWYQQKSSQAPKLLFHYYDKDFNNEADTPDNFQSRRPNTSFCFLDIRSPGLGDTAMYLCATSRGGQKNEKLFFGSGTQLSVL.

This chain connects TRBV2 to TRBJ2-2, with 8 bases lining up with TRBD2. The J segment lost 7 bases and the V segment lost 7 bases, leaving 5 bases of the junction unmatched. Germline CDR1 and CDR2: SNHLY and FYNNEI. There are 13 residues in the CDR3. CDR3 sequence: CASKHGTSGELFF. In nucleotides, the CDR3 is TGTGCCAGCAAGCATGGGACTAGCGGGGAGCTGTTTTTT.

The chain recombines TRBV29-1 with TRBJ2-1, with 14 bases matching TRBD2. In germline, CDR1 is SQVTM, CDR2 ANQGSEA. The CDR3 extends over 13 amino acids. V lost 7 bases and J lost 6; bases outside the gene matches: 2. This chain's CDR3 is CSAGTSGSNEQFF. The DNA of the CDR3 is TGCAGCGCTGGGACTAGCGGGAGCAATGAGCAGTTCTTC.

This clonotype showed up many times. The V and J genes are TRBV7-2 and TRBJ1-5; D uncertain. CDR3 length: 16 residues. V lost 5 bases and J lost 4, with 18 bases in between. In germline, CDR1 is SGHTA, CDR2 FQGNSA. CDR3 nucleotides: TGTGCCAGCAGCCCCTATACGGTTGTAGGTAATCAGCCCCAGCATTTT. This gives the protein CASSPYTVVGNQPQHF.

This clonotype was detected many times. V usage is TRBV5-1 and J usage is TRBJ2-2; TRBD1 might be the D (7 bases). From germline, CDR1 is SGHRS and CDR2 YFSETQ. The CDR3 length is 14 residues. The V end was cut by 2 bases, the J end by 6 bases, with 11 bases between. The CDR3 reads CASSFDREAGELFF. The CDR3 DNA is TGCGCCAGCAGCTTCGACAGGGAGGCCGGGGAGCTGTTTTTT.

The rearrangement uses TRBV19 and TRBJ1-1, with 7 positions matching TRBD1. The CDR3 consists of 14 residues. Germline V gene sequence: CDR1 LNHDA, CDR2 SQIVND (reference sequence). The ends lost 3 bases at V and 6 bases at J; junction bases unmatched: 7. The CDR3, as DNA: TGTGCCAGTAGTATCCACAGGGGAAGGGCTGAAGCTTTCTTT. It yields the protein CASSIHRGRAEAFF.

The V and J genes are TRBV24-1 and TRBJ2-7; D remains ambiguous. V was clipped by 4 bases and J by 5 bases, with 8 bases between them. Germline lookup yields CDR1 KGHDR and CDR2 SFDVKD. The CDR3 spans 12 residues. The CDR3 sequence: CATSDPQHEQYF. Written as DNA, the CDR3 is TGTGCCACCAGTGACCCACAGCACGAGCAGTACTTC.

Here the CDR3 reads CSVEHPSGVETQYF. The CDR3 bases are TGCAGCGTTGAGCATCCTAGCGGGGTCGAGACCCAGTACTTC. V usage is TRBV29-1 and J usage is TRBJ2-5, with 9 bases identical to TRBD2. Looked up from germline, CDR1 is SQVTM and CDR2 is ANQGSEA. The CDR3 runs 14 residues. Unmatched junction bases numbered 7, after V lost 3 bases and J lost 5 bases.

V usage is TRBV5-6 and J usage is TRBJ1-1; no reliable D call. The CDR3 sequence is 13 residues long. Germline CDR1 reads SGHDT; CDR2 reads YYEEEE. V was pared by 2 bases and J by 7 bases, with 12 bases between. This chain's CDR3 is CASSFGGWDEAFF. CDR3 DNA: TGTGCCAGCAGCTTCGGAGGGTGGGATGAAGCTTTCTTT. The full variable domain, with the rest looked up from reference TRBV5-6 and TRBJ1-1, is DAGVTQSPTHLIKTRGQQVTLRCSPKSGHDTVSWYQQALGQGPQFIFQYYEEEERQRGNFPDRFSGHQFPNYSSELNVNALLLGDSALYLCASSFGGWDEAFFGQGTRLTVV.